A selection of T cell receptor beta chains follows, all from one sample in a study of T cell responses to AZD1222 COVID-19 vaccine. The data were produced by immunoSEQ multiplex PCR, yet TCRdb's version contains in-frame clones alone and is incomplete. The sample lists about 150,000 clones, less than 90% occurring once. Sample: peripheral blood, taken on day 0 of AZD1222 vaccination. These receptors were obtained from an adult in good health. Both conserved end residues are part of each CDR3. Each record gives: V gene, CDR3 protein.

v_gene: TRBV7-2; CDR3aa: CASSRRDRGYEQYF
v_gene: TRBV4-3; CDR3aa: CASSQAGSYEQYF
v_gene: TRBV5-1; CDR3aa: CASSLDGGAPYGANVLTF
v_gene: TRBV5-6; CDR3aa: CASSSYRGAYEQYF
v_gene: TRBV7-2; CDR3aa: CASSPSGARFYEQYF
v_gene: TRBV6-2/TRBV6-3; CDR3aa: CASSYWDTDQETQYF
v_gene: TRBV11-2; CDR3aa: CASSLRTVGLPYEQYF
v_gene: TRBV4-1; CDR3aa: CASSQERIWVDTQYF
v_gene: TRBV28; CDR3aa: CASSLNRVLFF
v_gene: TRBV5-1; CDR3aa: CASSILHRDRLLQETQYF
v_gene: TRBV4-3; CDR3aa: CASSPGQNTEAFF
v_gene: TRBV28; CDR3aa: CASRTGGPSTDTQYF
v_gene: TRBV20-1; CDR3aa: CSARGVYEQYF
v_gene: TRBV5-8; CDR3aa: CASSLTGQIYGYTF
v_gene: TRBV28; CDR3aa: CASVGQATYQPQHF
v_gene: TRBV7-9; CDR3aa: CASSLQGNYGYTF
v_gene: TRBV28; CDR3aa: CASRAVTYEQYF
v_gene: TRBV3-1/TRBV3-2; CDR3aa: CASSQGIMRYGYTF
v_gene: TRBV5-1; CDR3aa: CASSLDRNTEAFF
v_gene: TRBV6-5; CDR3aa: CASSYSRLMNTEAFF
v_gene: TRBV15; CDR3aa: CATSRDPGTGNTIYF
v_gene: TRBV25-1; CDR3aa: CASSESFGRGDYGYTF
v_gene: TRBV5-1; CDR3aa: CASSSTRGTGEQYF